The T cell receptor (beta chain) under discussion was sequenced for a study of blood T cell repertoires in COVID-19. Background on the study: The study drew acute and convalescent COVID-19 samples from the United States, Italy and Spain. T cells, B-cell-depleted T cells, or PBMCs supplied cDNA or gDNA.

This clone was detected once. Original processing methods: Amplified reference gene primers provided the basis for estimating nucleated cell counts. Method: immunoSEQ multiplex PCR; TCRdb's copy keeps in-frame clones and lacks some. For V, J and clone size, that table is used; D and trimming come from the DNA. The sample consists of around 300,000 clones, almost 90% of them appearing once. Seattle patients were enrolled during active infection and followed longitudinally. This TCR came from a woman in her 40s with COVID-19, enrolled during active disease. Input material: peripheral blood.

The CDR3 coding sequence is TGTGCCAGCAGACCTACAGGGTACAGTAACCCAAGCACAGATACGCAGTATTTT. Translated: CASRPTGYSNPSTDTQYF. The chain uses TRBV7-9 and TRBJ2-3; D possibly corresponds to TRBD1 (6 bases). The CDR3 sequence is 18 residues long. Trimming stripped 6 bases from V and 0 bases from J, with 22 bases between. Germline CDR1 and CDR2: SEHNR and FQNEAQ (reference sequence).